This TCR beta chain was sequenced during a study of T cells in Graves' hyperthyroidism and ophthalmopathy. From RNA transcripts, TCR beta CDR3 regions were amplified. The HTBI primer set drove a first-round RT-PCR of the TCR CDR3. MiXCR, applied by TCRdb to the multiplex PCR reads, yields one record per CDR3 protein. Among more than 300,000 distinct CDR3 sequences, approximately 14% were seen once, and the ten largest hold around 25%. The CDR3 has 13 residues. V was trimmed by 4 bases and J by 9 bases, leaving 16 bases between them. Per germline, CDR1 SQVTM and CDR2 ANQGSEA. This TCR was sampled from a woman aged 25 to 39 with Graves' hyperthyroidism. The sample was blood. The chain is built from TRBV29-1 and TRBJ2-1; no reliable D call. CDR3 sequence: CSVGQGILSEQFF. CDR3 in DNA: TGCAGCGTTGGGCAAGGTATTCTGAGTGAGCAGTTCTTC.